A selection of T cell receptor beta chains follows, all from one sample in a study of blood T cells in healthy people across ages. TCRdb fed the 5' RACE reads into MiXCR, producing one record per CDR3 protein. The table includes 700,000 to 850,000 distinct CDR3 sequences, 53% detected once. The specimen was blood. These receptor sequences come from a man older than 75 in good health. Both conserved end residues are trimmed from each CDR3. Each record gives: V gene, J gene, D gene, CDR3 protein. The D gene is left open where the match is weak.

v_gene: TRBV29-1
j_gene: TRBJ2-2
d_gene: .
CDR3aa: SVSQVLNTGELF

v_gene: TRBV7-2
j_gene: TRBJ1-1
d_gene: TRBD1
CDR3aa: ASSLAGTGGLMNTEAF

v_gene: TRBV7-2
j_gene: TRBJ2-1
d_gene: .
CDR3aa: ASSLGPARNNEQF

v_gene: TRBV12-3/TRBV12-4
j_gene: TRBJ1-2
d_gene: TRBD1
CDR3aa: ASSSWTGGASGYT

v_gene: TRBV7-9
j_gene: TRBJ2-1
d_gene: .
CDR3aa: ASSPGGRGSSYNEQF

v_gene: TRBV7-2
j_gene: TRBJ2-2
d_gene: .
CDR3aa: ASSPSLGTGELF

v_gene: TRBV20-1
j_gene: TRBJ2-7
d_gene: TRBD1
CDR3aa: SASGTGGTYEQY

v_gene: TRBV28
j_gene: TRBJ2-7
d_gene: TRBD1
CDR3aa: ASRPGQGPYEQY

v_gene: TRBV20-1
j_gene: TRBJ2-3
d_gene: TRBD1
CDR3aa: SATGTGTQY

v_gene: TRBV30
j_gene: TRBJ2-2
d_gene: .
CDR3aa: AWSLLGELF

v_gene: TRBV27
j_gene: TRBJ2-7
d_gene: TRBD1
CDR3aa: ASSFLTGSYEQY

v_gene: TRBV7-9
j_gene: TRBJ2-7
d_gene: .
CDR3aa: ASSPATDYEQY

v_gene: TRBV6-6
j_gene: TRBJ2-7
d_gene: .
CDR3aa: ASSPREGHEQY

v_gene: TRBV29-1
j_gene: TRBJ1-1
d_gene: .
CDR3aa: SVAGRGMRTEAF